This passage covers 22 T cell receptor beta chains from one sample sequenced in a study of blood T cell repertoires in COVID-19. Sequencing used immunoSEQ multiplex PCR; TCRdb keeps in-frame clones, though not all of them. The table records 250,000 to 350,000 clones, about 91% of them present only once. The sample consisted of peripheral blood. Every receptor here comes from a woman aged 60-75 years with acute or convalescent COVID-19.

V gene TRBV29-1 combines with J gene TRBJ2-1; 10 nucleotides match TRBD2. V dropped 0 bases and J dropped 7; count of bases not matched to a gene: 9. The germline V gene encodes CDR1 SQVTM and CDR2 ANQGSEA. This CDR3 region has 16 residues. This CDR3 is CSVEDPASGSSNEQFF. The CDR3 DNA reads TGCAGCGTTGAAGATCCGGCTAGCGGGAGTTCAAATGAGCAGTTCTTC.

The J gene is TRBJ2-2, the V gene TRBV6-5; tentatively, D is TRBD2 (5 bases). The CDR3 contains 16 residues. CDR1 is MNHEY and CDR2 is SVGAGI in the germline V gene. V shed 0 bases and J shed 0 bases, with 8 bases lying between them. CDR3 loop: CASSYSGGANTGELFF. CDR3 nucleotides: TGTGCCAGCAGTTACTCCGGAGGAGCGAACACCGGGGAGCTGTTTTTT.

J is TRBJ1-6 and V is TRBV9; D remains unclear. The V and J ends lost 4 bases and 7 bases respectively, with 6 bases between them. CDR1 is SGDLS, CDR2 YYNGEE, per germline. The CDR3 is made up of 12 amino acids. The CDR3 is CASSTRNSPLHF. The CDR3 DNA sequence: TGTGCCAGCAGCACCAGGAATTCACCCCTCCACTTT.

CDR3 coding DNA: TGTGCCAGCAGCACGACTAGCGGGAGCACAGATACGCAGTATTTT. Its protein product is CASSTTSGSTDTQYF. The genes are TRBV2 and TRBJ2-3, with TRBD2 matching 10 bases. Per the germline V gene, CDR1 is SNHLY and CDR2 is FYNNEI. V gave up 6 bases and J gave up 0 bases; unmatched junction bases: 3. This CDR3 spans 15 amino acids.

The V gene is TRBV6-6, the J gene TRBJ1-1; D is uncertain. The CDR3 runs to 15 residues. CDR1 and CDR2 from the germline V gene are MNHNY and SVGAGI (reference sequence). V lost 0 bases to trimming and J lost 1 base, with 9 bases between them. The CDR3 DNA reads TGTGCCAGCAGTTACTCTTCCACAGCGAACACTGAAGCTTTCTTT. Translation: CASSYSSTANTEAFF.

CDR3 coding DNA: TGTGCCAGCAGCGGCAGGGGAATCTACGAGCAGTACTTC. It codes for CASSGRGIYEQYF. This sequence joins TRBV7-2 and TRBJ2-7; weak D call: TRBD1 (6 bases). Trimming stripped 5 bases from V and 3 bases from J, with 11 bases between. Germline CDR1 SGHTA, CDR2 FQGNSA. The CDR3 spans 13 residues.

Points on this clone: Different DNA sequences within this sample yield the same CDR3. The chain carries TRBV12-3 or TRBV12-4 and TRBJ1-2; 7 nucleotides line up with TRBD1. The CDR3 is made up of 13 amino acids. The trim removed 7 bases at V and 2 bases at J, leaving 4 bases unmatched. The CDR3 nucleotides read TGTGCCAGCACCCGACAGGGCAACTATGGCTACACCTTC. Translating it yields CASTRQGNYGYTF.

The chain couples TRBV30 to TRBJ2-3, with D possibly TRBD1 on 6 matching bases. The germline V gene encodes CDR1 GTSNPN and CDR2 SVGIG (reference sequence). The CDR3 has 15 amino acids. V lost 1 base and J lost 2, with 13 bases in between. The CDR3 loop reads CAWSGTGLSTDTQYF. The CDR3 region has the DNA TGTGCCTGGAGTGGAACAGGGTTGTCCACAGATACGCAGTATTTT.

This clone was counted only a few times. V gene TRBV18 combines with J gene TRBJ1-5; D perhaps matches TRBD1 (6 bases). Germline values: CDR1 KGHSH, CDR2 LQKENI. The CDR3 runs to 15 residues. Trimming pared 3 bases from V and 2 bases from J, leaving 11 bases between. The CDR3 DNA follows: TGTGCCAGCTCACCCAGGGGTGTTGGCAATCAGCCCCAGCATTTT. This encodes CASSPRGVGNQPQHF.

V gene TRBV7-2 combines with J gene TRBJ2-1; 10 bases match TRBD2. CDR3 length: 15 residues. Germline assignment: CDR1 SGHTA and CDR2 FQGNSA. The ends lost 4 bases at V and 9 bases at J; junction bases unmatched: 9. The CDR3 reads CASSSLSGGKSEQFF. CDR3 sequence (DNA): TGTGCCAGCAGCTCCCTTAGCGGGGGGAAGTCTGAGCAGTTCTTC.

The chain couples TRBV28 to TRBJ2-7; the match to TRBD1 covers 10 bases. After removal of 7 bases from V and 4 bases from J, the junction contained 13 bases not matched to a gene. The CDR3 length is 16 residues. Germline-derived CDR1 and CDR2 are MDHEN and SYDVKM. CDR3 in DNA: TGTGCCAGCACCTTCTCGGACAGGGGGAGGTGGTACGAGCAGTACTTC. Translated, it gives CASTFSDRGRWYEQYF.

The chain joins TRBV28 to TRBJ1-2; TRBD1 aligns across 9 bases. V shed 6 bases, J shed 5 bases, and the junction held 10 bases outside the gene matches. The CDR3 extends over 15 amino acids. Germline-derived CDR1 and CDR2 are MDHEN and SYDVKM. CDR3 sequence (DNA): TGTGCCAGCAGCCAGGGGGGCGGGACAGGGTATGGCTACACCTTC. Encoded protein: CASSQGGGTGYGYTF.

V gene TRBV7-9 combines with J gene TRBJ2-7, with TRBD1 matching 11 bases. The CDR3 totals 16 residues. Germline V lookup: CDR1 SEHNR, CDR2 FQNEAQ (reference sequence). Germline trimming cut 7 bases from V and 7 bases from J; bases unmatched to any gene: 15. The CDR3 DNA reads as TGTGCCAGCACACTTCCCGGGACAGGGGGGGCTAGTGAGCAGTACTTC. It codes for CASTLPGTGGASEQYF.

In its sample, this clone was seen a few times. The chain has TRBV29-1 and TRBJ2-2; 9 positions match TRBD1. CDR3 length: 13 residues. From germline, CDR1 is SQVTM and CDR2 ANQGSEA. Germline trimming cut 4 bases from V and 6 bases from J; bases unmatched to any gene: 3. The DNA for the CDR3 is TGCAGCGTTGGGGACAGGGTTCCCGGGGAGCTGTTTTTT. Amino acids: CSVGDRVPGELFF.

This clone has more than one count but fewer than ten. This chain connects TRBV7-3 to TRBJ1-3; 7 bases fit TRBD1. Germline loops: CDR1 SGHTA, CDR2 FQGTGA. J was trimmed by 4 bases and V by 5 bases; bases with no gene match: 2. CDR3 length: 13 residues. For the CDR3, the DNA is TGTGCCAGCAGCGTGGACAGGGGAAACACCATATATTTT. Its translation: CASSVDRGNTIYF.

The CDR3, as DNA: TGTGCCAGCAGCTCCCCCCGAAGGACTAGCGGGTCGCACACAGATACGCAGTATTTT. Its translation: CASSSPRRTSGSHTDTQYF. The V call is TRBV7-2, the J call TRBJ2-3, with 11 bases identical to TRBD2. The CDR3 is 19 amino acids. Trimming at V came to 4 bases and at J to 2 bases, leaving 14 bases not matched to a gene. Germline V gives CDR1 SGHTA, CDR2 FQGNSA.

The chain joins TRBV28 to TRBJ1-1, with D maybe TRBD1 (5 bases). The CDR3 contains 14 residues. V lost 4 bases and J 5 bases, leaving 14 bases between the germline ends. Germline lookup yields CDR1 MDHEN and CDR2 SYDVKM. The CDR3 spells CASSSPPGPTEAFF. CDR3 DNA: TGTGCCAGCAGTTCCCCCCCAGGGCCTACTGAAGCTTTCTTT.

CDR3 DNA: TGTGCCTGGATTATCGGCGGACTAAACACCGGGGAGCTGTTTTTT. This translates into CAWIIGGLNTGELFF. J is TRBJ2-2 and V is TRBV30; D perhaps matches TRBD2 (6 bases). Deletions cut 4 bases from V and 2 bases from J, with 14 bases between. The CDR3 contains 15 residues. Germline values: CDR1 GTSNPN, CDR2 SVGIG (reference sequence).

The rearrangement joins TRBV28 to TRBJ2-7; a weak D match, TRBD2 (6 bases). This CDR3 has 14 residues. V lost 3 bases to trimming and J lost 2 bases, with 11 bases between them. Germline V lookup: CDR1 MDHEN, CDR2 SYDVKM. The DNA for the CDR3 is TGTGCCAGCAGTTTTGTGGGGGGTGCCTACGAGCAGTACTTC. This codes for CASSFVGGAYEQYF.

The chain couples TRBV9 to TRBJ2-7; the match to TRBD1 covers 9 bases. The V gene end was trimmed by 3 bases and the J gene end by 3 bases; junction bases not matched to a gene: 19. The CDR3 runs 19 residues. Germline V gene lookup returns CDR1 SGDLS and CDR2 YYNGEE. In nucleotides, the CDR3 is TGTGCCAGCAGCGGGGGCCGAGGGAGGACAGGGGTCCCTCTCTACGAGCAGTACTTC. This sequence encodes CASSGGRGRTGVPLYEQYF.

The V and J genes are TRBV10-3 and TRBJ1-6; 7 bases are shared with TRBD1. CDR1 is ENHRY, CDR2 SYGVKD, per germline. V shed 6 bases and J 7 bases; nucleotides not matched to a gene: 12. This CDR3 has 16 amino acids. CDR3 sequence reads: CAIRATGNSPNSPLHF. The CDR3, as DNA: TGTGCCATCAGGGCGACAGGGAACTCTCCAAATTCACCCCTCCACTTT.

This clone was detected a few times. The V gene is TRBV5-5, the J gene TRBJ1-1; tentative D call: TRBD1 (6 bases). The CDR3 totals 13 residues. V was trimmed by 4 bases and J by 4 bases, leaving 11 bases between them. CDR1 is SGHKS, CDR2 YYEKEE, per germline (reference sequence). In DNA, the CDR3 is TGTGCCAGCAGCCAGGGGTTTGGCACTGAAGCTTTCTTT. The encoded protein is CASSQGFGTEAFF. The variable domain in full, with the rest retrieved from reference TRBV5-5 and TRBJ1-1, is DAGVTQSPTHLIKTRGQQVTLRCSPISGHKSVSWYQQVLGQGPQFIFQYYEKEERGRGNFPDRFSARQFPNYSSELNVNALLLGDSALYLCASSQGFGTEAFFGQGTRLTVV.